The T cell receptor (beta chain) under discussion was sequenced for a study of cytomegalovirus exposure and HLA in healthy donors. Study-wide points: Reports described diagnosis of cytomegalovirus status by the classifier as highly specific and sensitive. Subsequent analysis of the 120 or so validation repertoires found a tendency for first-cohort TCR clusters to co-occur. TCR beta chains numbering approximately 150 were designated cytomegalovirus-associated.

The donors formed part of the approximately 120-subject validation cohort, distinct from the roughly 600-subject first cohort. Sequencing used immunoSEQ multiplex PCR; TCRdb keeps in-frame clones, though not all of them. This sample has over 120,000 clones, with roughly 93% found just once. This CDR3 is 13 amino acids long. V lost 3 bases and J 2 bases, leaving 5 bases between the germline ends. Germline-derived CDR1 and CDR2 are SNHLY and FYNNEI. Points on this clone: Antigen: not known.

V and J are TRBV2 and TRBJ1-5; no reliable D call. The sample taken for sequencing was PBMCs. The TCR comes from a young man in good health and CMV-seropositive. CDR3 protein: CASSDSGNQPQHF. The CDR3 coding sequence is TGTGCCAGCAGTGACTCTGGCAATCAGCCCCAGCATTTT.